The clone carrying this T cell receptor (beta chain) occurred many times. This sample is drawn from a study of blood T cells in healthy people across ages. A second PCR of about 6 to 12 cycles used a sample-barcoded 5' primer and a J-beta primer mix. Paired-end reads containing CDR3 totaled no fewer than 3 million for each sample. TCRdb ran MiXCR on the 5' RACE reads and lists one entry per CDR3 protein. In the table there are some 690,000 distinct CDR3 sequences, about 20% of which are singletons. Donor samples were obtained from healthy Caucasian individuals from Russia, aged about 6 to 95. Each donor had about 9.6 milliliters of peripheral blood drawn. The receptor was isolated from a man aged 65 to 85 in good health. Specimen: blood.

The CDR3: CASSYTDTPNYGYTF. The DNA of the CDR3 is TGTGCCAGCAGCTACACAGATACCCCTAACTATGGCTACACCTTC. The chain carries TRBV7-9 and TRBJ1-2; D call uncertain. Germline V gene sequence: CDR1 SEHNR, CDR2 FQNEAQ (reference sequence). The CDR3 runs to 15 residues. The V end lost 4 bases, the J end lost 0 bases, and 12 bases lay between the germline ends.